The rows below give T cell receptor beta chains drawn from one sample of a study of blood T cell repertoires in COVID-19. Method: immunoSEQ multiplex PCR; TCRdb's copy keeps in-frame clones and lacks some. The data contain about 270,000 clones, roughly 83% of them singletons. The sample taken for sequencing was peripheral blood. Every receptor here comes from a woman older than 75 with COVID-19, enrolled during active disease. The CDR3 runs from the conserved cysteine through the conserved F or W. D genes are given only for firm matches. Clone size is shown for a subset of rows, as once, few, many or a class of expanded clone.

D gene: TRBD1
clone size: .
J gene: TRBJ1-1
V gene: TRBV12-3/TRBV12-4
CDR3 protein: CASSDRGNTEAFF
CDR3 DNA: TGTGCCAGCAGCGACAGGGGGAACACTGAAGCTTTCTTT

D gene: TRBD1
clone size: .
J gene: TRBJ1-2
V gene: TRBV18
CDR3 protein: CASSSSGQGSDYGYTF
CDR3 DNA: TGTGCCAGCTCCTCGTCGGGACAGGGGTCGGACTATGGCTACACCTTC

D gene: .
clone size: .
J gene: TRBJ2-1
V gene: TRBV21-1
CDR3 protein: CASSKALRVASYNEQFF
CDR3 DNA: TGTGCCAGCAGCAAAGCGCTCAGGGTCGCCTCCTACAATGAGCAGTTCTTC

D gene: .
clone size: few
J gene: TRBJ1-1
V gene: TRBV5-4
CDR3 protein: CASSPARGQWAEAFF
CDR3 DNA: TGTGCCAGCAGCCCGGCCCGTGGGCAGTGGGCTGAAGCTTTCTTT

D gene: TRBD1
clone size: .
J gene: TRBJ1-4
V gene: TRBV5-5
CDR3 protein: CASSVPTGGGEKLFF
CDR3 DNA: TGTGCCAGCAGCGTACCGACAGGGGGGGGAGAAAAACTGTTTTTT

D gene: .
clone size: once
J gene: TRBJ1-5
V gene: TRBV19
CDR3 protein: CASRAGGGNQPQHF
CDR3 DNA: TGTGCCAGTAGGGCCGGGGGGGGTAATCAGCCCCAGCATTTT

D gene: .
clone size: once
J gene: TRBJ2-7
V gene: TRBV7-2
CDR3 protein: CASSLSEVHEQYF
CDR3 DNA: TGTGCCAGCAGCTTAAGTGAGGTCCACGAGCAGTACTTC

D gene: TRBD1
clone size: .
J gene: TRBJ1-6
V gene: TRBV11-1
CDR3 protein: CASSLYRGSNSPLHF
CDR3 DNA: TGTGCCAGCAGCCTTTACAGGGGGAGTAATTCACCCCTCCACTTT

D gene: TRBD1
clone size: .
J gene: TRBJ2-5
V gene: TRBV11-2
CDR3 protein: CASSSTGGSLETQYF
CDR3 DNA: TGTGCCAGCAGCTCTACAGGGGGCTCTTTGGAGACCCAGTACTTC

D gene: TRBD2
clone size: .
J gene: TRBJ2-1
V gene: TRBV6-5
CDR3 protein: CASRRSGGLINEQFF
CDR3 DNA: TGTGCCAGCAGACGGAGCGGGGGGCTGATCAATGAGCAGTTCTTC

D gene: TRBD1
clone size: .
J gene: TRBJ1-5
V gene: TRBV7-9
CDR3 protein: CASSLEQGAVQPQHF
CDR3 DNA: TGTGCCAGCAGCTTAGAACAGGGGGCGGTACAGCCCCAGCATTTT

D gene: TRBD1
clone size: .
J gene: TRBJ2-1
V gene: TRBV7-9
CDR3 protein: CASSWDSKEQFF
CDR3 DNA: TGTGCCAGCAGCTGGGACAGCAAAGAGCAGTTCTTC

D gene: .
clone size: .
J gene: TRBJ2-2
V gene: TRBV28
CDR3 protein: CASSSGQNTGELFF
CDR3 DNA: TGTGCCAGCAGTTCGGGACAGAACACCGGGGAGCTGTTTTTT

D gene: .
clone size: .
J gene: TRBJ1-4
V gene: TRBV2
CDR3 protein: CASTKGKGVEKLFF
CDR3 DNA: TGTGCCAGCACCAAGGGGAAAGGGGTTGAAAAACTGTTTTTT

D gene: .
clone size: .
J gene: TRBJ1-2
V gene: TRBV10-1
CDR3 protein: CASSDYRVRNYGYTF
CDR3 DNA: TGCGCCAGCAGTGACTACAGGGTACGGAACTATGGCTACACCTTC

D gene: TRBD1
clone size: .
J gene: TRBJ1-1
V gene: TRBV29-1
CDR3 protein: CSVATGGTEAFF
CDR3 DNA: TGCAGCGTTGCGACAGGGGGGACTGAAGCTTTCTTT

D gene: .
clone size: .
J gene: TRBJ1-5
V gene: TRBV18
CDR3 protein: CASSGTGNQPQHF
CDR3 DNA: TGTGCCAGCTCAGGTACAGGGAATCAGCCCCAGCATTTT

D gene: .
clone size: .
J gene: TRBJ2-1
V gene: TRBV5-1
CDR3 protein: CASSLGSQANEQFF
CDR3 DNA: TGCGCCAGCAGCTTGGGATCCCAAGCCAATGAGCAGTTCTTC

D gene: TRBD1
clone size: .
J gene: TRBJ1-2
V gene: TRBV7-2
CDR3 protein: CASSLRSTGVAYGYTF
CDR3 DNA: TGTGCCAGCAGCTTACGCTCGACAGGGGTGGCCTATGGCTACACCTTC

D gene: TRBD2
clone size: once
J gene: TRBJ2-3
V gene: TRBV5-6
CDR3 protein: CASAGRSDTQYF
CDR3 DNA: TGTGCCAGCGCCGGGAGGTCAGATACGCAGTATTTT

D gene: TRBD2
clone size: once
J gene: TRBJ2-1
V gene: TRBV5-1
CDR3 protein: CASSLVASGSYNEQFF
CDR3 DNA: TGCGCCAGCAGCTTGGTAGCTAGCGGGTCCTACAATGAGCAGTTCTTC

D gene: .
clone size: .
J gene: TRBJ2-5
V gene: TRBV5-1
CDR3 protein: CASSLTEETQYF
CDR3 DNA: TGCGCCAGCAGTTTGACAGAAGAGACCCAGTACTTC

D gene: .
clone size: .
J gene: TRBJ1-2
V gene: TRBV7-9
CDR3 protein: CASSLPGADRNTF
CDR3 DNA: TGTGCCAGCAGCTTACCTGGGGCGGATCGTAACACCTTC

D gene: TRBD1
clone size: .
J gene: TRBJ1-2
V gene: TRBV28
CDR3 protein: CASSFSPRGLANYGYTF
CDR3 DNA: TGTGCCAGCAGCTTTTCCCCAAGGGGGCTTGCTAACTATGGCTACACCTTC

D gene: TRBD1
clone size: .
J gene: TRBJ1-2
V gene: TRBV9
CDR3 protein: CASSVPGQELLNYGYTF
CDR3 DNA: TGTGCCAGCAGCGTACCGGGACAGGAGCTCCTTAACTATGGCTACACCTTC

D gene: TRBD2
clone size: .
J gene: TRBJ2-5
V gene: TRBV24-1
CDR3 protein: CATSVGGSGGETQYF
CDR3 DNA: TGTGCCACCAGTGTCGGGGGCAGCGGGGGAGAGACCCAGTACTTC

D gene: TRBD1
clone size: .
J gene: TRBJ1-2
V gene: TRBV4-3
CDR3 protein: CASSQGAVNYGYTF
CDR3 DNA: TGCGCCAGCTCACAGGGGGCGGTAAACTATGGCTACACCTTC

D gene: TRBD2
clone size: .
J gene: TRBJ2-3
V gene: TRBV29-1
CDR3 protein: CSALGSGGASRGYTQYF
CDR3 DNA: TGCAGCGCCCTCGGGAGCGGGGGGGCCTCCCGAGGGTATACGCAGTATTTT

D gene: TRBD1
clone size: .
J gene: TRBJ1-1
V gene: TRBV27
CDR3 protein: CASRADRVAGTEAFF
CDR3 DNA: TGTGCCAGCAGAGCAGACAGGGTAGCGGGGACTGAAGCTTTCTTT